The present T cell receptor (beta chain) was sequenced within a study of cytomegalovirus exposure and HLA in healthy donors. Findings and limits, study-wide: Later on, a genetic analysis was performed. It linked a missense variant in DCLRE1C with V- and J-gene trimming of TCR beta.

The PCR had 60 Vbeta and 13 Jbeta primers. TCRdb's table, derived via immunoSEQ multiplex PCR, lists solely in-frame clones and lacks some. Seen here are 160,000 or so clones, about 75% observed once, and the top ten hold under 5.5%. About this clone itself: Its specificity is unknown.

The germline gives CDR1 MNHEY, CDR2 SMNVEV (reference sequence). The CDR3 sequence is 14 residues long. Germline trimming cut 2 bases from V and 2 bases from J; bases unmatched to any gene: 2. Sequences were obtained from PBMCs. This receptor was identified in a man between 18 and 29 years old in good health and CMV-seropositive. V gene TRBV27 combines with J gene TRBJ2-5; 7 positions match TRBD2. CDR3 bases: TGTGCCAGCAGTTTAATGGGGGGGCAAGAGACCCAGTACTTC. Protein sequence: CASSLMGGQETQYF.